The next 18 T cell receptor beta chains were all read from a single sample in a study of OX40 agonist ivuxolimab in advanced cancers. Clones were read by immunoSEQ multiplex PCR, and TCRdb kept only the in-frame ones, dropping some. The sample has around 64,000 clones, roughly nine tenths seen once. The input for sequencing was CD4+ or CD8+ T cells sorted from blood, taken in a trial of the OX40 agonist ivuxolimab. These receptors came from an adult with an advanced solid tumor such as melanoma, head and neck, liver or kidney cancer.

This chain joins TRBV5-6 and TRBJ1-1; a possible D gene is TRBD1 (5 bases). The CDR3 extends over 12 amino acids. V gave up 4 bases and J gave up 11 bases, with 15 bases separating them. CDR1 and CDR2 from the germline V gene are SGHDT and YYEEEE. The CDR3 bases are TGTGCCAGCAGCCCGGGGACGTCGGGCGCTTTCTTT. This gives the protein CASSPGTSGAFF.

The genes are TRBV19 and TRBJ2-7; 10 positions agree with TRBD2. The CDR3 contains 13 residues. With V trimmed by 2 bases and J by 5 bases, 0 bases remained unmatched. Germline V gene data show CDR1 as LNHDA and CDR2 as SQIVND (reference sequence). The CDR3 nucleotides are TGTGCCAGTAGTATACTAGCGGGAGACGAGCAGTACTTC. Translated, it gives CASSILAGDEQYF.

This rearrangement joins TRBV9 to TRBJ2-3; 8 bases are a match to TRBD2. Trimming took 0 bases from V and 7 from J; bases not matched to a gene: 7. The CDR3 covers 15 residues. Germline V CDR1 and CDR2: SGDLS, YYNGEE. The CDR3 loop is CASSVGSTSGNTQYF. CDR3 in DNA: TGTGCCAGCAGCGTAGGATCAACTAGCGGAAATACGCAGTATTTT.

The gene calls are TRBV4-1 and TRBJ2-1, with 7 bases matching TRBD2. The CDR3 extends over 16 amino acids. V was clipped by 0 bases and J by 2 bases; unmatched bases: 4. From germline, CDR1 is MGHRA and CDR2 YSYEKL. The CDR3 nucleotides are TGCGCCAGCAGCCAAGAACCGGGAGGCGCCTACAATGAGCAGTTCTTC. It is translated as CASSQEPGGAYNEQFF.

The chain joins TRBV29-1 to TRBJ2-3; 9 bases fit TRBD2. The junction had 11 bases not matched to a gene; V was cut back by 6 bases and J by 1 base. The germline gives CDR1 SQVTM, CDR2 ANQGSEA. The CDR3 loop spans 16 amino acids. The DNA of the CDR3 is TGCAGCGTCCCTGTAGTAGCGGGAGTTCGCACAGATACGCAGTATTTT. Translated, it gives CSVPVVAGVRTDTQYF.

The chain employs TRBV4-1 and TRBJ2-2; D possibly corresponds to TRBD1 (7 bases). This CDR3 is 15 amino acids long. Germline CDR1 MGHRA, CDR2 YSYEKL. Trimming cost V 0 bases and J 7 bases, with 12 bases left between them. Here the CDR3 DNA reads TGCGCCAGCAGCCAAGAGCCCCAGGGGGGCGGGGAGCTGTTTTTT. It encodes CASSQEPQGGGELFF.

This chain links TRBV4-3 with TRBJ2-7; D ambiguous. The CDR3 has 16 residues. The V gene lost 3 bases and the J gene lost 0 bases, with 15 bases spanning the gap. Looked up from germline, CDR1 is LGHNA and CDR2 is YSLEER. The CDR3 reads CASSQMTPDLSYEQYF. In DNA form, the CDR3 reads TGCGCCAGCAGCCAGATGACTCCGGACCTCTCCTACGAGCAGTACTTC.

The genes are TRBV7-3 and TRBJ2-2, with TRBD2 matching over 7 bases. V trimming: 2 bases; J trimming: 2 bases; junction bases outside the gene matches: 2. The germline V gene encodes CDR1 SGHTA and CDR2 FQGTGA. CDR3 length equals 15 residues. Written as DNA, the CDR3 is TGTGCCAGCAGCTTACGCGGGAGCAACACCGGGGAGCTGTTTTTT. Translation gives CASSLRGSNTGELFF. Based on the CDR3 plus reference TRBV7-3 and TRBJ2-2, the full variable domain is GAGVSQTPSNKVTEKGKYVELRCDPISGHTALYWYRQSLGQGPEFLIYFQGTGAADDSGLPNDRFFAVRPEGSVSTLKIQRTERGDSAVYLCASSLRGSNTGELFFGEGSRLTVL.

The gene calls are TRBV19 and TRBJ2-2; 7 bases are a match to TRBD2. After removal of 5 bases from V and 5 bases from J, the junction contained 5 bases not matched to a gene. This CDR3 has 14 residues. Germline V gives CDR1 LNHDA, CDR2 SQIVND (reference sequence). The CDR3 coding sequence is TGTGCCAGTAGTGCCGGACTAGGGACCGGGGAGCTGTTTTTT. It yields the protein CASSAGLGTGELFF.

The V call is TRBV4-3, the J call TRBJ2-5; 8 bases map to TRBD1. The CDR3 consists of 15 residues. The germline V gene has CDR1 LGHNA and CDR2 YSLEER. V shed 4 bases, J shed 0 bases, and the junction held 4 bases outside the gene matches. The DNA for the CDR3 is TGCGCCAGCAGCCGACTACAGGGGGACCAAGAGACCCAGTACTTC. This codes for CASSRLQGDQETQYF.

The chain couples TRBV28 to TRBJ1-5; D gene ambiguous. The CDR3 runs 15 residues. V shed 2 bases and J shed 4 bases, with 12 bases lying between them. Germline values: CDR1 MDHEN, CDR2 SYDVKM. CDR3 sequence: CASSLDGPPNQPQHF. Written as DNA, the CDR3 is TGTGCCAGCAGTTTAGACGGACCGCCAAATCAGCCCCAGCATTTT.

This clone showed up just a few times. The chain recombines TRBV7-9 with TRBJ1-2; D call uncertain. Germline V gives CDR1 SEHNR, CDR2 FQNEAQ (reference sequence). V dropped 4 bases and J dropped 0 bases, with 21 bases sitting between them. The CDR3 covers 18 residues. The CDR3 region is CASSSRVADGASNYGYTF. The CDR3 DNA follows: TGTGCCAGCAGCTCTCGTGTTGCGGACGGAGCCTCTAACTATGGCTACACCTTC.

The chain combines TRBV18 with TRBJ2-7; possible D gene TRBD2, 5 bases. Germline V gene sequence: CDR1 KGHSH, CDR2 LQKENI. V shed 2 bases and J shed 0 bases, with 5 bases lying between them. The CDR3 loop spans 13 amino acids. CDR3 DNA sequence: TGTGCCAGCTCACCAGAGGGCTCCTACGAGCAGTACTTC. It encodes CASSPEGSYEQYF.

The chain's CDR3 is CASSFGTKYNEQFF. The CDR3 region has the DNA TGTGCCAGCAGCTTCGGGACAAAATACAATGAGCAGTTCTTC. This sequence joins TRBV11-2 and TRBJ2-1, with a tentative D call TRBD1 (6 bases). Germline V gene data show CDR1 as SGHAT and CDR2 as FQNNGV. Trimming took 3 bases from V and 4 from J, leaving 10 bases between them. CDR3 length equals 14 residues.

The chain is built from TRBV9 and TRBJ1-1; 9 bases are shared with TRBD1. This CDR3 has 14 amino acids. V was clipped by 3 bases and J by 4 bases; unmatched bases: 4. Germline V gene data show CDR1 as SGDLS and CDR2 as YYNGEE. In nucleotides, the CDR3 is TGTGCCAGCAGCGATGGGACAGGGTCCACTGAAGCTTTCTTT. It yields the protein CASSDGTGSTEAFF.

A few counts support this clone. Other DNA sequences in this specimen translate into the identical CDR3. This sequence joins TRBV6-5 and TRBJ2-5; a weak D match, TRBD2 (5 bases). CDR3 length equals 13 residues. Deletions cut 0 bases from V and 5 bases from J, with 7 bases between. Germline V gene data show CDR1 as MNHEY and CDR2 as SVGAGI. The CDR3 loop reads CASSYSKRETQYF. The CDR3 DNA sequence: TGTGCCAGCAGTTACTCCAAGCGGGAGACCCAGTACTTC.

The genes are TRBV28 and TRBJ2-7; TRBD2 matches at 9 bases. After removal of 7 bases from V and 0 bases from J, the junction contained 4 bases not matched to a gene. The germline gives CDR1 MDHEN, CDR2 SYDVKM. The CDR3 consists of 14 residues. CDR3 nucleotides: TGTGCCAGCAAACCTAGCGGGAACTCCTACGAGCAGTACTTC. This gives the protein CASKPSGNSYEQYF.

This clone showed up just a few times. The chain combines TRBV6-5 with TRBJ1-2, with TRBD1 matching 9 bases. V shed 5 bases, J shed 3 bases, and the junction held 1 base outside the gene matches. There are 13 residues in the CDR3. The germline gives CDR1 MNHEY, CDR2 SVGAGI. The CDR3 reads CASSRQGDYGYTF. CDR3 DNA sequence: TGTGCCAGCAGTCGACAGGGGGACTATGGCTACACCTTC.